This TCR beta chain was recorded in a study of PD-L1 blockade in urothelial cancer. The wider study: Males with bladder-origin urothelial cancer made up twenty-five of 29 patients. Analyzed time points were 3 weeks (second dose) and 6 weeks after therapy began. Reported median T cell count for blood samples was some 140,000.

Regarding time point: pretreatment peripheral blood. Each patient supplied 1 to 8 pretreatment and on-treatment samples. This CDR3 region has 14 residues. Looked up from germline, CDR1 is SGHTA and CDR2 is FQGTGA. With 4 bases clipped from V and 6 bases from J, the junction kept 6 bases outside the gene matches. Libraries were prepared by immunoSEQ multiplex PCR; TCRdb keeps only in-frame clonotypes and omits some of them. The data contain around 130,000 clones, around 84% of them singletons. The sample in question was PBMCs, obtained around atezolizumab (anti-PD-L1) treatment. This clonotype was obtained from a man in his fifties or sixties with urothelial cancer. The chain is built from TRBV7-3 and TRBJ2-1; TRBD1 aligns across 7 bases. CDR3 residues: CASSSNRQGNEQFF. The CDR3 bases are TGTGCCAGCAGCTCAAACCGACAGGGCAATGAGCAGTTCTTC.